These 15 T cell receptor beta chains were all obtained from the same sample, sequenced in a study of cytotoxic CD8 clonotypes in ibrutinib-treated CLL (dated by TCRdb to the early 2020s). The meaning of the sample's time point label: approximately 11 months on ibrutinib. The library was produced with the immunoSEQ multiplex PCR assay. Here the immuneACCESS table is served through TCRdb, limited to in-frame sequences with V and J called. Missing clones are a known gap in these copies; in checked studies unresolved V genes cover under half, and the rest lacks a known reason. The table for this sample lists approximately 190,000 clones; roughly 77% of them were counted only once. The ten top clones hold approximately 6.3% of the sample. Sample: PBMCs, taken after 12 months of ibrutinib treatment. Receptors originate from a human donor with chronic lymphocytic leukemia.

The V gene is TRBV7-3, the J gene TRBJ2-7; tentative D call: TRBD2 (6 bases). The V gene's germline CDR1 is SGHTA and CDR2 FQGTGA. V gave up 2 bases and J gave up 3 bases, with 11 bases separating them. This CDR3 has 14 residues. CDR3: CASSLLGGGYEQYF. The CDR3 DNA reads as TGTGCCAGCAGCTTATTGGGAGGAGGCTACGAGCAGTACTTC.

This chain uses TRBV14 with TRBJ2-3; D might be TRBD1 or TRBD2, each matching 5 bases. V lost 5 bases, J lost 3 bases, and 15 bases lay in between. Per germline, CDR1 SGHDN and CDR2 FVKESK. The CDR3 covers 15 residues. CDR3 bases: TGTGCCAGCAGCGACGAAAGGGACGTGACAGATACGCAGTATTTT. Translating gives CASSDERDVTDTQYF.

The CDR3 sequence is CASSLYVRGLNEKLFF. For the CDR3, the DNA is TGTGCCAGCAGCTTATACGTCCGGGGCCTCAATGAAAAACTGTTTTTT. This chain joins TRBV7-8 and TRBJ1-4; D possibly corresponds to TRBD1 (5 bases). The CDR3 runs to 16 residues. V was trimmed by 2 bases and J by 5 bases, leaving 15 bases between them. Germline V lookup: CDR1 SGHVS, CDR2 FQNEAQ.

J is TRBJ1-5 and V is TRBV7-9; 8 bases fit TRBD1. This CDR3 comprises 15 residues. CDR1 is SEHNR, CDR2 FQNEAQ, per germline (reference sequence). V shed 3 bases and J 1 base; nucleotides not matched to a gene: 2. CDR3 sequence (DNA): TGTGCCAGCAGCTTCGACAGGGGAAGCAATCAGCCCCAGCATTTT. Translated: CASSFDRGSNQPQHF.

In DNA, the CDR3 is TGTGCCAGCAGTCCCTTGTCTAGCGGCGCCTACGAGCAGTACTTC. Protein sequence: CASSPLSSGAYEQYF. V gene TRBV2 combines with J gene TRBJ2-7, with 7 bases lining up with TRBD2. Germline assignment: CDR1 SNHLY and CDR2 FYNNEI. The ends lost 5 bases at V and 2 bases at J; junction bases unmatched: 9. This CDR3 contains 15 residues.

This clone was recorded once. The V call is TRBV28, the J call TRBJ1-3, with D tentatively TRBD1 (6 bases). Germline CDR1 and CDR2: MDHEN and SYDVKM. The CDR3 loop spans 16 amino acids. The V end was cut by 3 bases, the J end by 6 bases, with 18 bases between. The CDR3, as DNA: TGTGCCAGCAGTTTTTGGGGGGCCGGACGGCAAAACACCATATATTTT. It encodes CASSFWGAGRQNTIYF.

This clone was detected only once. The V and J genes are TRBV15 and TRBJ1-1; D is perhaps TRBD1 (5 bases). This CDR3 spans 15 amino acids. Germline values: CDR1 LNHNV, CDR2 YYDKDF (reference sequence). Trimming removed 6 bases at V and 4 bases at J, with 18 bases between. The CDR3 loop reads CATRTGSGLGTEAFF. CDR3 DNA: TGTGCCACCAGAACCGGGTCGGGGCTGGGCACTGAAGCTTTCTTT.

This clone was counted between two and nine times. The chain combines TRBV11-2 with TRBJ2-3, with D perhaps matching TRBD2 (7 bases). The CDR3 length is 13 residues. Germline V gene lookup returns CDR1 SGHAT and CDR2 FQNNGV. V dropped 4 bases and J dropped 5 bases, with 10 bases sitting between them. CDR3 bases: TGTGCCAGCAGCTGGAGGGGGGGAGATACGCAGTATTTT. Protein sequence: CASSWRGGDTQYF.

This clone was seen only a few times. The chain is built from TRBV27 and TRBJ2-3, with D uncertain. CDR1 and CDR2 (germline): MNHEY, SMNVEV (reference sequence). The CDR3 has 13 residues. The V and J ends lost 3 bases and 3 bases respectively, with 7 bases between them. The CDR3 region has the DNA TGTGCCAGCAGTTTTGCCCCGACAGATACGCAGTATTTT. Amino acid sequence: CASSFAPTDTQYF.

The chain recombines TRBV7-2 with TRBJ2-7; TRBD1 matches 9 bases. CDR1 is SGHTA, CDR2 FQGNSA, per germline. The V gene end was trimmed by 5 bases and the J gene end by 2 bases; junction bases not matched to a gene: 7. The CDR3 extends over 15 amino acids. The CDR3, as DNA: TGTGCCAGCAGCCCCTCGACAGGGGGGCCCTACGAGCAGTACTTC. It specifies CASSPSTGGPYEQYF.

The table lists this clone with a count of one. The chain joins TRBV19 to TRBJ1-1; D ambiguous. Trimming removed 2 bases from V and 3 bases from J, with 16 bases in between. The CDR3 runs 16 residues. Germline V gene lookup returns CDR1 LNHDA and CDR2 SQIVND (reference sequence). This chain's CDR3 is CASSIPVGPGHTEAFF. The CDR3 DNA sequence: TGTGCCAGTAGTATACCCGTCGGGCCAGGCCACACTGAAGCTTTCTTT.

This clone was detected once. This chain connects TRBV5-1 to TRBJ2-7, with D possibly matching TRBD1 (6 bases). Trimming removed 4 bases at V and 0 bases at J, with 11 bases between. The CDR3 has 14 residues. Germline V gives CDR1 SGHRS, CDR2 YFSETQ. DNA of the CDR3: TGCGCCAGCAGCGACCCGGGACACTCCTACGAGCAGTACTTC. Its protein product is CASSDPGHSYEQYF. Complete variable domain (other parts from reference TRBV5-1 and TRBJ2-7): KAGVTQTPRYLIKTRGQQVTLSCSPISGHRSVSWYQQTPGQGLQFLFEYFSETQRNKGNFPGRFSGRQFSNSRSEMNVSTLELGDSALYLCASSDPGHSYEQYFGPGTRLTVT.

This clone was counted only a few times. The chain joins TRBV11-1 to TRBJ2-1, with TRBD1 as a possible D gene (5 bases). V was clipped by 3 bases and J by 0 bases, with 9 bases between them. The CDR3 has 15 amino acids. Germline CDR1 reads SGHAT; CDR2 reads FQDESV (reference sequence). The DNA for the CDR3 is TGTGCCAGCAGCTTGGGGCGAGGCTCCTACAATGAGCAGTTCTTC. Translating gives CASSLGRGSYNEQFF.

The V gene is TRBV7-9, the J gene TRBJ1-5; no definite D call. V was pared by 4 bases and J by 11 bases, with 15 bases between. The CDR3 is 13 amino acids. CDR1 is SEHNR, CDR2 FQNEAQ, per germline (reference sequence). CDR3 in amino acids: CASSSLPQQAQHF. CDR3 DNA: TGTGCCAGCAGCTCCTTACCTCAACAAGCCCAGCATTTT.

The chain carries TRBV30 and TRBJ1-4; tentative D call: TRBD1 (5 bases). Germline V gene data show CDR1 as GTSNPN and CDR2 as SVGIG (reference sequence). There are 14 residues in the CDR3. Trimming stripped 4 bases from V and 4 bases from J, with 13 bases between. CDR3: CAWNRDGHNEKLFF. The CDR3 region has the DNA TGTGCCTGGAACCGGGACGGTCATAATGAAAAACTGTTTTTT.